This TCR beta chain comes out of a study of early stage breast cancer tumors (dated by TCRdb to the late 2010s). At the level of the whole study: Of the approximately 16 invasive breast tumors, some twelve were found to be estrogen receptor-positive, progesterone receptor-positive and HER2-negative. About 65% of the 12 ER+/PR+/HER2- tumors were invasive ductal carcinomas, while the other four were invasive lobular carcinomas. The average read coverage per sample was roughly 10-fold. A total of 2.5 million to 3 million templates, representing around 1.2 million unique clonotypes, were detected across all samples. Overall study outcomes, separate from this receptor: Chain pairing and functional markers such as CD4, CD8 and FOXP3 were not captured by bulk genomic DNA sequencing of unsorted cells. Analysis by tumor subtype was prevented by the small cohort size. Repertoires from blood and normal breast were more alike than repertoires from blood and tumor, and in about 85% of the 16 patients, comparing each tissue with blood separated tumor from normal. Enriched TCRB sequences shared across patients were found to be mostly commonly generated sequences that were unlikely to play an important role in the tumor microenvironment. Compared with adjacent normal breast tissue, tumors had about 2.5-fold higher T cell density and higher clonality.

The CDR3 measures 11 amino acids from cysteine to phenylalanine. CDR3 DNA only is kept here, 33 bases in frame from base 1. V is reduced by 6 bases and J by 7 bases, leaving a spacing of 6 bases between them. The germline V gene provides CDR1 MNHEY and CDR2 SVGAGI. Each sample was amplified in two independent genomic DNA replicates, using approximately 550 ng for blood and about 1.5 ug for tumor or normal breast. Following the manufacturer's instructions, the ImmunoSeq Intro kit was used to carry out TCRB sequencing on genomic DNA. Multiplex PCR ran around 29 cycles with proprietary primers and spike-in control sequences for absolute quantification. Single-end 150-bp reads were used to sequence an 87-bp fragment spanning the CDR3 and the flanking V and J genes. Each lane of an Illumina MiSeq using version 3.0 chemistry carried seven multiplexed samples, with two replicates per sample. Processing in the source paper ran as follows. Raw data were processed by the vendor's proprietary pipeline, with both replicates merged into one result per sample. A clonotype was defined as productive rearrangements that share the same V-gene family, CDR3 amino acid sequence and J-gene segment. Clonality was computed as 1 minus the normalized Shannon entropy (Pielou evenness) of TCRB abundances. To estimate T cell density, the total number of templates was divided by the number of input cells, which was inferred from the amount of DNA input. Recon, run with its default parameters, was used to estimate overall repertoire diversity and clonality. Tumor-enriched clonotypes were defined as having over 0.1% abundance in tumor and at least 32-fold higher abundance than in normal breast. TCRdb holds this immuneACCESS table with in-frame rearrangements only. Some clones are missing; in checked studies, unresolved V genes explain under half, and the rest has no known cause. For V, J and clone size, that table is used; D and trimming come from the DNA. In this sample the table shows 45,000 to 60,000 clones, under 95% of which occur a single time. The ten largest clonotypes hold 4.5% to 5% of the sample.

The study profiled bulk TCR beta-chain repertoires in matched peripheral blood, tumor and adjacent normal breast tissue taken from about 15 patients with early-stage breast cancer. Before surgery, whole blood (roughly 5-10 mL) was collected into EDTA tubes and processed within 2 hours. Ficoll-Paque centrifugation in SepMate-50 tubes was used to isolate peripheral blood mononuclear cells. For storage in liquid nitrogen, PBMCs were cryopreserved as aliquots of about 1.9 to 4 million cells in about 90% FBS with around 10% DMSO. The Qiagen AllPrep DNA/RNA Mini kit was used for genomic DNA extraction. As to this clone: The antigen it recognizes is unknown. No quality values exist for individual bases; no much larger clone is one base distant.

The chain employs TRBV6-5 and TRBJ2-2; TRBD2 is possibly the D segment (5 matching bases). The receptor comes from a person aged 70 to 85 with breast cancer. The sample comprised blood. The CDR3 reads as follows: CASSRDGELFF. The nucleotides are TGTGCCAGCAGCCGGGACGGGGAGCTGTTTTTT.